These 18 T cell receptor beta chains were sequenced from one sample in a study of blood T cell repertoires in COVID-19. Clones were sequenced by immunoSEQ multiplex PCR, and TCRdb holds only the in-frame ones, with some missing. The top ten hold 15% to 20% of the sample, which has about 180,000 clones, roughly 84% seen once. Sequencing was done on a sample of peripheral blood. Receptor source: a person aged 65-85 years with COVID-19, enrolled during active disease.

This chain uses TRBV5-6 with TRBJ2-5; tentative D call: TRBD2 (7 bases). The V end was cut by 0 bases, the J end by 5 bases, with 14 bases between. The germline gives CDR1 SGHDT, CDR2 YYEEEE. The CDR3 is 15 residues long. CDR3 in DNA: TGTGCCAGCAGCTTGGGAGGGGGGGCAGTTGAGACCCAGTACTTC. It translates to CASSLGGGAVETQYF. Full variable domain (missing parts from reference TRBV5-6 and TRBJ2-5): DAGVTQSPTHLIKTRGQQVTLRCSPKSGHDTVSWYQQALGQGPQFIFQYYEEEERQRGNFPDRFSGHQFPNYSSELNVNALLLGDSALYLCASSLGGGAVETQYFGPGTRLLVL.

The chain has TRBV18 and TRBJ2-7, with 12 bases aligning to TRBD2. Germline assignment: CDR1 KGHSH and CDR2 LQKENI. V gave up 1 base and J gave up 4 bases; unmatched junction bases: 5. The length of the CDR3 is 16 residues. The CDR3 sequence is CASSPLPGTSGYEQYF. The DNA for the CDR3 is TGTGCCAGCTCACCACTCCCCGGGACTAGCGGGTACGAGCAGTACTTC.

The V gene is TRBV30, the J gene TRBJ2-7; 7 nucleotides line up with TRBD1. Germline V gene sequence: CDR1 GTSNPN, CDR2 SVGIG (reference sequence). The ends lost 2 bases at V and 1 base at J; junction bases unmatched: 8. The length of the CDR3 is 15 residues. CDR3 bases: TGTGCCTGGAGTCCTGCAGGGGGTGCTTCCTACGAGCAGTACTTC. The encoded protein is CAWSPAGGASYEQYF.

This rearrangement joins TRBV27 to TRBJ2-5; 7 positions agree with TRBD1. Trimming removed 4 bases from V and 1 base from J; junction bases left unmatched: 15. CDR1 MNHEY and CDR2 SMNVEV come from the germline V gene (reference sequence). The CDR3 is 18 amino acids. For the CDR3, the DNA is TGTGCCAGCAGTTGGCGACCCCCGGGCAGGGGGTTCCAAGAGACCCAGTACTTC. Protein product: CASSWRPPGRGFQETQYF.

The chain recombines TRBV7-8 with TRBJ1-1, with D hard to call. The CDR3 covers 15 residues. The germline V gene encodes CDR1 SGHVS and CDR2 FQNEAQ. V was clipped by 1 base and J by 1 base, with 10 bases between them. The CDR3 DNA reads TGTGCCAGCAGCTTAGTTAGTAGACAGAACACTGAAGCTTTCTTT. Translating gives CASSLVSRQNTEAFF.

The chain employs TRBV7-3 and TRBJ2-1, with 7 bases fitting TRBD2. Germline values: CDR1 SGHTA, CDR2 FQGTGA. V lost 5 bases to trimming and J lost 9 bases; unmatched junction nucleotides: 13. The CDR3 extends over 15 amino acids. This CDR3 reads CASSRAGVGFVEQFF. CDR3 coding DNA: TGTGCCAGCAGCCGGGCGGGAGTGGGTTTCGTTGAGCAGTTCTTC.

This clone was seen a few times. This chain joins TRBV12-3 or TRBV12-4 and TRBJ1-1; the D is unclear. Trimming removed 3 bases from V and 13 bases from J, with 12 bases in between. The CDR3 is 11 amino acids. The CDR3 here is CASSLAGKVFF. CDR3 DNA: TGTGCCAGCAGTTTGGCCGGGAAAGTTTTCTTT.

J is TRBJ1-4 and V is TRBV6-1; D perhaps matches TRBD1 (6 bases). This CDR3 has 13 amino acids. Germline V gene sequence: CDR1 MNHNS, CDR2 SASEGT. Trimming removed 3 bases from V and 10 bases from J, with 12 bases in between. Written as DNA, the CDR3 is TGTGCCAGCAGTGACAGGGGTCGAGGAAAACTGTTTTTT. It is translated as CASSDRGRGKLFF.

The rearrangement links TRBV19 to TRBJ1-3; TRBD1 agrees at 8 bases. V dropped 4 bases and J dropped 0; count of bases not matched to a gene: 2. The CDR3 length is 15 residues. Germline-derived CDR1 and CDR2 are LNHDA and SQIVND (reference sequence). For the CDR3, the DNA is TGTGCCAGTAGTACCACAGGGGGCTCTGGAAACACCATATATTTT. Protein: CASSTTGGSGNTIYF.

In this sample, this clone turned up once. The chain combines TRBV29-1 with TRBJ2-3; possibly TRBD2 for D (6 bases). The germline V and J ends were trimmed by 5 bases and 5 bases, with 14 bases remaining between them. Germline CDR1 and CDR2: SQVTM and ANQGSEA. This CDR3 is built from 13 residues. The CDR3 loop reads CSVLEVAEDTQYF. The CDR3 nucleotides are TGCAGCGTTTTGGAGGTAGCGGAAGATACGCAGTATTTT.

The rearrangement links TRBV5-8 to TRBJ1-3; maybe TRBD1 (5 bases). The V end lost 0 bases, the J end lost 0 bases, and 7 bases lay between the germline ends. Germline-derived CDR1 and CDR2 are SGHTS and YDEGEE. The CDR3 runs 15 residues. The CDR3 reads CASSLGQSSGNTIYF. CDR3 nucleotides: TGTGCCAGCAGCTTGGGACAGTCCTCTGGAAACACCATATATTTT. The whole variable domain, filled in from reference TRBV5-8 and TRBJ1-3, reads EAGVTQSPTHLIKTRGQQATLRCSPISGHTSVYWYQQALGLGLQFLLWYDEGEERNRGNFPPRFSGRQFPNYSSELNVNALELEDSALYLCASSLGQSSGNTIYFGEGSWLTVV.

This clone is a singleton in its sample. The chain is built from TRBV15 and TRBJ2-1, with 7 bases that match TRBD2. Trimming removed 3 bases from V and 0 bases from J; junction bases left unmatched: 8. CDR3 length equals 17 residues. Germline values: CDR1 LNHNV, CDR2 YYDKDF (reference sequence). In DNA form, the CDR3 reads TGTGCCACCAGCAGTCTTAGCGGGCGGAGCTCCTACAATGAGCAGTTCTTC. Translation: CATSSLSGRSSYNEQFF.

The chain carries TRBV5-6 and TRBJ1-6, with TRBD1 matching over 10 bases. V was pared by 3 bases and J by 7 bases, with 4 bases of the junction left unmatched. The germline CDR1 and CDR2 sequences are SGHDT and YYEEEE. The CDR3 runs to 15 residues. CDR3 residues: CASSYLTGGNSPLHF. The CDR3 DNA follows: TGTGCCAGCAGCTACCTGACAGGGGGCAATTCACCCCTCCACTTT.

The V call is TRBV7-2, the J call TRBJ2-1; 7 bases are shared with TRBD2. Germline V CDR1 and CDR2: SGHTA, FQGNSA. The CDR3 is 14 residues long. V lost 6 bases and J lost 7; bases outside the gene matches: 9. The CDR3 spells CASRSRRGSNEQFF. The CDR3 bases are TGTGCCAGCAGGTCCCGGCGGGGGAGTAATGAGCAGTTCTTC.

This sequence joins TRBV11-1 and TRBJ2-1; 7 bases agree with TRBD2. The germline gives CDR1 SGHAT, CDR2 FQDESV (reference sequence). The CDR3 is 15 residues long. J was trimmed by 4 bases and V by 5 bases; bases with no gene match: 8. In nucleotides, the CDR3 is TGTGCCAGCAGCCAAAGCGGGGACGGTTACAATGAGCAGTTCTTC. It encodes CASSQSGDGYNEQFF.

CDR3 sequence: CASSLWTLASEAFF. The DNA for the CDR3 is TGTGCCAGCAGCTTATGGACATTGGCATCGGAAGCTTTCTTT. This sequence joins TRBV11-2 and TRBJ1-1, with D possibly matching TRBD1 (5 bases). V lost 2 bases and J 8 bases, leaving 15 bases between the germline ends. The CDR3 is made up of 14 amino acids. Germline V gene data show CDR1 as SGHAT and CDR2 as FQNNGV. Complete variable domain (other parts from reference TRBV11-2 and TRBJ1-1): EAGVAQSPRYKIIEKRQSVAFWCNPISGHATLYWYQQILGQGPKLLIQFQNNGVVDDSQLPKDRFSAERLKGVDSTLKIQPAKLEDSAVYLCASSLWTLASEAFFGQGTRLTVV.

This sequence joins TRBV2 and TRBJ1-6; TRBD1 is a possible D gene (5 bases). This CDR3 region has 17 residues. Per the germline V gene, CDR1 is SNHLY and CDR2 is FYNNEI. Trimming took 1 base from V and 7 from J, leaving 17 bases between them. For the CDR3, the DNA is TGTGCCAGCAGTGAAGTCGGGCCCCGACAGTCAAATTCACCCCTCCACTTT. Encoded protein: CASSEVGPRQSNSPLHF.

V and J are TRBV6-5 and TRBJ2-7, with TRBD2 matching 8 bases. The CDR3 totals 14 residues. Trimming took 7 bases from V and 2 from J; bases not matched to a gene: 7. CDR1 is MNHEY, CDR2 SVGAGI, per germline. In DNA, the CDR3 is TGTGCCAGCACCCCGAGAGCGGGGGCCTACGAGCAGTACTTC. Its protein product is CASTPRAGAYEQYF.